These T cell receptor beta chains were read from a single sample in a study of Ad26.COV2.S vaccination and SARS-CoV-2 variants. Some clones are missing from TCRdb's copy, which holds only in-frame ones; the method was immunoSEQ multiplex PCR. The table includes about half a million clones, around 89% detected once. The sequenced sample was peripheral blood, obtained in a trial of Ad26.COV2.S vaccine versus placebo. The receptors were gathered from a person aged 18-65 years who received the Ad26.COV2.S COVID-19 vaccine or a placebo. Each CDR3 is given with its conserved first and last residue. The D gene is left open where the match is weak. Only some rows state a clone size, as once, few, many or a class for expanded clones.

len | j_gene | abundance | d_gene | v_gene | CDR3aa | CDR3nt
18 | TRBJ2-1 | NA | NA | TRBV9 | CASSVGNRRRWGNNEQFF | TGTGCCAGCAGCGTAGGGAACCGTAGGAGATGGGGGAACAATGAGCAGTTCTTC
18 | TRBJ2-1 | NA | TRBD2 | TRBV3-1/TRBV3-2 | CASSPRMKAGGPGNEQFF | TGTGCCAGCAGCCCGAGAATGAAAGCGGGGGGGCCGGGCAATGAGCAGTTCTTC
12 | TRBJ1-6 | NA | NA | TRBV7-9 | CASSLDRGPLHF | TGTGCCAGCAGCTTAGACCGGGGACCCCTCCACTTT
13 | TRBJ1-2 | NA | NA | TRBV2 | CASMSYNNYGYTF | TGTGCCAGCATGTCGTACAACAACTATGGCTACACCTTC
18 | TRBJ1-6 | NA | NA | TRBV5-1 | CASSNRAGSSSYNSPLHF | TGCGCCAGCAGCAATCGGGCCGGATCAAGCTCCTATAATTCACCCCTCCACTTT
16 | TRBJ2-3 | NA | NA | TRBV10-3 | CAIKGPWAGGTDTQYF | TGTGCCATCAAGGGGCCTTGGGCCGGGGGCACAGATACGCAGTATTTT
13 | TRBJ1-6 | few | NA | TRBV2 | CASLSSYNSPLHF | TGTGCCAGCCTTAGCTCCTATAATTCACCCCTCCACTTT
13 | TRBJ2-7 | once | NA | TRBV3-1/TRBV3-2 | CASSQVGPDEQYF | TGTGCCAGCAGCCAAGTAGGACCAGACGAGCAGTACTTC
15 | TRBJ1-4 | once | NA | TRBV5-1 | CASSLGHSTNEKLFF | TGCGCCAGCAGCTTGGGACATTCAACTAATGAAAAACTGTTTTTT
14 | TRBJ1-4 | NA | NA | TRBV24-1 | CATSDGGENEKLFF | TGTGCCACCAGTGACGGGGGGGAAAATGAAAAACTGTTTTTT
16 | TRBJ2-1 | NA | TRBD2 | TRBV16 | CASSQLTGGLYNEQFF | TGTGCCAGCAGCCAGCTGACGGGAGGGCTATACAATGAGCAGTTCTTC
14 | TRBJ1-1 | NA | NA | TRBV19 | CASTAQILNTEAFF | TGTGCCAGTACCGCACAGATATTGAACACTGAAGCTTTCTTT